Listed below are T cell receptor beta chains from one sample, sequenced in a study of T cell responses to AZD1222 COVID-19 vaccine. The repertoire was sequenced with immunoSEQ multiplex PCR; TCRdb's copy has only in-frame clones and lacks some. The sample records 90,000 to 110,000 clones, roughly nine tenths being singletons. Source: peripheral blood, taken on day 0 of AZD1222 vaccination. All receptors derive from an adult in good health. Both conserved end residues are part of each CDR3.

>TRBJ2-7|TRBV4-2
CASSQDSAGEGYYEQYF
>TRBJ2-1|TRBV7-8
CASSSYRVSSYNEQFF
>TRBJ1-2|TRBV5-1
CASSVGTGRGYTF
>TRBJ2-3|TRBV6-1
CASSERGGTDTQYF
>TRBJ2-7|TRBV27
CASSLTGAYEQYF
>TRBJ1-5|TRBV19
CASSIDPGYNQPQHF
>TRBJ1-5|TRBV19
CASRDGWNQPQHF
>TRBJ2-1|TRBV4-1
CASSSKGAAGAAQFF
>TRBJ1-5|TRBV7-9
CASSSQGPPNQPQHF
>TRBJ1-2|TRBV15
CATSLGDPTGYGYTF
>TRBJ2-2|TRBV5-1
CASSPRQGAGELFF
>TRBJ1-6|TRBV30
CAWSVAGAYNSPLHF
>TRBJ2-1|TRBV30
CAWTVGPHEQFF
>TRBJ2-7|TRBV7-9
CASSLAGRGNEQYF
>TRBJ2-3|TRBV27
CASTTQDDTQYF
>TRBJ1-3|TRBV19
CASSLQGALGNTIYF
>TRBJ2-7|TRBV10-3
CAISESSQGLEQYF
>TRBJ1-6|TRBV30
CAWSVGLAYNSPLHF
>TRBJ2-1|TRBV12-5
CASGPKWSGDYNEQFF
>TRBJ1-1|TRBV10-1
CASSGGGITQAFF
>TRBJ1-1|TRBV7-8
CASSLVGPFWKTNTEAFF
>TRBJ2-3|TRBV19
CASPRTVNTDTQYF
>TRBJ2-7|TRBV5-1
CASSLEGQRYF
>TRBJ1-2|TRBV7-2
CASSLGPTGGGHYGYTF
>TRBJ2-1|TRBV6-2/TRBV6-3
CASSRPGYNEQFF
>TRBJ1-6|TRBV11-3
CASSLVRDSPLHF
>TRBJ1-2|TRBV11-2
CASSLDLANYGYTF
>TRBJ1-1|TRBV7-8
CASSPPGKNTEAFF
>TRBJ1-2|TRBV7-9
CASSQGALYGYTF
>TRBJ1-6|TRBV5-1
CASSLDASKPLHF
>TRBJ2-1|TRBV30
CAWKAGVDYNEQFF
>TRBJ2-1|TRBV5-4
CASSLGAGGSGYNEQFF
>TRBJ2-3|TRBV6-2/TRBV6-3
CASSRQGPDTQYF
>TRBJ2-3|TRBV7-9
CASSPGTVLSTDTQYF
>TRBJ1-1|TRBV20-1
CSASKLSEAFF
>TRBJ2-2|TRBV7-9
CASSFSGNTGELFF
>TRBJ1-2|TRBV14
CASSPGRDYGYTF
>TRBJ2-7|TRBV7-9
CASSQGLAGAHEQYF
>TRBJ2-1|TRBV7-3
CASSLSRGGYNEQFF
>TRBJ1-5|TRBV19
CATKDRGNQPQHF
>TRBJ2-1|TRBV6-5
CASSYHGGYNEQFF
>TRBJ2-3|TRBV7-2
CASSKVAAGSFTDTQYF
>TRBJ1-1|TRBV3-1/TRBV3-2
CASSQQASDTEAFF
>TRBJ1-6|TRBV7-9
CASSLVASAPLHF
>TRBJ1-2|TRBV6-6
CASSWGSNYGYTF
>TRBJ1-1|TRBV7-2
CASSLTGTEVAEAFF
>TRBJ1-4|TRBV5-4
CASSPGGGNEKLFF
>TRBJ1-1|TRBV2
CASSEATVCF
>TRBJ1-2|TRBV14
CASSLHRDGLYGYTF
>TRBJ1-3|TRBV6-5
CASERTSGQRNTIYF
>TRBJ1-1|TRBV10-1
CASSESGTELGRAFF
>TRBJ2-7|TRBV19
CASSHRDREPYEQYF
>TRBJ1-4|TRBV7-6
CASSPSPDEKLFF
>TRBJ1-2|TRBV5-6
CASSGQGQYGYTF
>TRBJ2-7|TRBV21-1
CASSKEDRGIYEQYF
>TRBJ1-5|TRBV7-8
CASSLVSESAYQPQHF